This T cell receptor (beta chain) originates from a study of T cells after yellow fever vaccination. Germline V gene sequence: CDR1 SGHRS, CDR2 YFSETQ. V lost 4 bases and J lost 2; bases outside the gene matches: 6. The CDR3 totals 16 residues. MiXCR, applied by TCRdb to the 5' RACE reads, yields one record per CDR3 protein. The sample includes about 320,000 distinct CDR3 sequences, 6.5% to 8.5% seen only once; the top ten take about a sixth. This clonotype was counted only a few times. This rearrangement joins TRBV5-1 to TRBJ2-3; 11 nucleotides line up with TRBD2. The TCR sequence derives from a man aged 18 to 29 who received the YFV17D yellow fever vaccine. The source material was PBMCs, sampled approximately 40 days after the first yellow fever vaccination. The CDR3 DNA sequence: TGCGCCAGCAGCCCAACTAGCGGGGGCCTCACAGATACGCAGTATTTT. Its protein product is CASSPTSGGLTDTQYF.